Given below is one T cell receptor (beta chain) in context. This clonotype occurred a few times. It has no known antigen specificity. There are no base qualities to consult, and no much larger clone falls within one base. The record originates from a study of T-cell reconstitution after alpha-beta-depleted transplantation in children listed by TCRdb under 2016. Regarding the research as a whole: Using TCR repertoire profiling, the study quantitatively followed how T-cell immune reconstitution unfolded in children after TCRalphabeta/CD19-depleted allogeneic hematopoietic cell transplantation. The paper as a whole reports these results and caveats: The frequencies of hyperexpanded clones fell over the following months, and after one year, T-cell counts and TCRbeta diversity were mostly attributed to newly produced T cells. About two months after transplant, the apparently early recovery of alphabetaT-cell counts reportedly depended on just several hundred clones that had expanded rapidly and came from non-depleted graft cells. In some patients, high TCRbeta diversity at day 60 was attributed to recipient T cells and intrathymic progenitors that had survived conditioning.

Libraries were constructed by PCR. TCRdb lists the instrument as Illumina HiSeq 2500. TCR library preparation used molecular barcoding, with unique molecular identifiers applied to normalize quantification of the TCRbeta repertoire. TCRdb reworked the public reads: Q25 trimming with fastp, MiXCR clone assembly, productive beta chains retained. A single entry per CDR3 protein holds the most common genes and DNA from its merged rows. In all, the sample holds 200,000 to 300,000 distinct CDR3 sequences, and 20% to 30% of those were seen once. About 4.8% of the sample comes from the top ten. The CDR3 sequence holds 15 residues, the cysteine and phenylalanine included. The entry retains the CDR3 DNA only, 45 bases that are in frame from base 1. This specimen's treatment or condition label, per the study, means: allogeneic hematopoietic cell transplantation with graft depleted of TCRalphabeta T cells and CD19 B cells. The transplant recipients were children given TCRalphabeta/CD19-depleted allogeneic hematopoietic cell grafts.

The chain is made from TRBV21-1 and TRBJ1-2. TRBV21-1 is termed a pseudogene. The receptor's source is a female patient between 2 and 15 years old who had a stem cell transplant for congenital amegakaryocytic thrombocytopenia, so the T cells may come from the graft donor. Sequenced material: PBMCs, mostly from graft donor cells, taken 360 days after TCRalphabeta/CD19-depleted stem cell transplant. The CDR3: CASSKEGGEGYGYTF. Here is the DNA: TGTGCCAGCAGCAAAGAAGGAGGGGAGGGCTATGGCTACACCTTC.